The entry below describes one T cell receptor (beta chain). No antigen is known for it. Expressed TCRB transcripts were sequenced after all isolated RNA was converted to cDNA. TCRdb's table, derived via immunoSEQ multiplex PCR, lists solely in-frame clones and lacks some. The sample holds under 400,000 clones, 14% seen once. The sample comes from a study of beta chain features in type 1 diabetes. Study details: Cell yields, age and gender were similar between patients and healthy donors.

The study's findings and limits: TCRB CDR3 length was moderately but significantly reduced in all four CD4+ subsets of Type 1 diabetes patients. VDJ junctions from type 1 diabetes patients carried fewer insertions and larger deletions.

The V gene's germline CDR1 is SGHNT and CDR2 YYREEE (reference sequence). This CDR3 has 14 residues. V was pared by 0 bases and J by 2 bases, with 9 bases between. The chain recombines TRBV5-4 with TRBJ2-7; D unresolved. This receptor was identified in a young man in good health. Sequenced input: central memory CD4+ T cells from blood. CDR3 loop: CASSLAGFTYEQYF. The CDR3 DNA sequence: TGTGCCAGCAGCTTGGCAGGATTCACCTACGAGCAGTACTTC.